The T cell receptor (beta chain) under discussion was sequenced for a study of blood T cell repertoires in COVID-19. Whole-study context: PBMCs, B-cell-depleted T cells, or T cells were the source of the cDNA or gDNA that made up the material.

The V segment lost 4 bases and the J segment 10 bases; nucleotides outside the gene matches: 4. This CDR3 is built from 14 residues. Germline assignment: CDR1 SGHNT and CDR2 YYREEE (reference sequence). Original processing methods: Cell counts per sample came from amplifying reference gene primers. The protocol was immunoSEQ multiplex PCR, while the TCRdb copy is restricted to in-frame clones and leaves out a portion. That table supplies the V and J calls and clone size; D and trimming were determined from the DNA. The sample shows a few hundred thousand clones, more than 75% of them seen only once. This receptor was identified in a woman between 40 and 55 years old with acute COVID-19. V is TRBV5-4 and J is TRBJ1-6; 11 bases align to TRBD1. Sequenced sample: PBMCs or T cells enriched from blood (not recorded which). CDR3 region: CASSLDRGRSPLHF. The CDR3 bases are TGTGCCAGCAGCCTGGACAGGGGGCGCTCACCCCTCCACTTT.